The clone carrying this T cell receptor (beta chain) occurred many times. What it binds is unknown. The data were obtained in a study of T cell repertoires in cytomegalovirus infection. Trimming stripped 2 bases from V and 16 bases from J, with 21 bases between. CDR1 is MNHEY, CDR2 SVGEGT, per germline. This CDR3 spans 14 amino acids. Whole-study findings and limits: HLA-C-restricted CMV-specific TCR beta clonotypes were dominant in the ex vivo response.

TCRdb itself ran the reads through MiXCR, one entry per CDR3 protein. This table holds hundreds of thousands of distinct CDR3 sequences, 6.5% found once. Sequencing was carried out using PBMCs. The chain joins TRBV6-2 or TRBV6-3 to TRBJ2-1, with D perhaps given as TRBD1 or TRBD2 (5 bases each). This clonotype was obtained from a human donor in good health (CMV status not recorded). Some clones in this sample may be carry-over from other donors' samples. CDR3 loop: CASSYPLPRGALFF. For the CDR3, the DNA is TGTGCCAGCAGTTACCCCCTTCCTAGGGGAGCATTATTCTTC.